Described below is a single TCR beta chain sequence and its context. Its matching antigen is unknown. The ends were cut back, 0 bases at V and 6 bases at J, with 11 bases in the middle. The CDR3 runs to 13 residues. Germline V CDR1 and CDR2: GTSNPN, SVGIG (reference sequence). These data come from a study of cytomegalovirus exposure and HLA in healthy donors. PCR primers comprised 60 Vbeta and 13 Jbeta primers. Per the original methods: Later analysis identified tens of millions of unique TCR beta chains, 10 million to 12 million shared. The method was immunoSEQ multiplex PCR; TCRdb's version includes in-frame clones alone and lacks a portion of them. V, J and clone size derive from that table, while D and trimming were established from the DNA sequence. The sample shows 100,000 to 120,000 clones, 76% of them seen only once. Findings of the study overall: The study labeled around 160 TCR beta chains cytomegalovirus-associated. In all likelihood, a cluster of highly shared sequence variants was a sequencing artifact. A later analysis appeared to link common viral pathogens to several of the most significant clusters.

The sample taken for sequencing was PBMCs. The V call is TRBV30, the J call TRBJ1-2; possible D gene TRBD1, 6 bases. This sequence was found in a young man in good health and CMV-seropositive. CDR3 sequence (DNA): TGTGCCTGGAGTGTAGGGGGGGATCATGGCTACACCTTC. As protein: CAWSVGGDHGYTF. Full variable domain (missing parts from reference TRBV30 and TRBJ1-2): SQTIHQWPATLVQPVGSPLSLECTVEGTSNPNLYWYRQAAGRGLQLLFYSVGIGQISSEVPQNLSASRPQDRQFILSSKKLLLSDSGFYLCAWSVGGDHGYTFGSGTRLTVV.